This T cell receptor beta chain is from a study of human T cells and chemical hapten exposure. Study-wide findings and caveats: Sensitizing with DPC caused no change in TCRs above 1 in 1000 frequency.

Unique molecular identifiers were attached to individual cDNA molecules within the library. TCRdb itself ran the RACE reads through MiXCR, one entry per CDR3 protein. The sample yields roughly 120,000 distinct CDR3 sequences, about 8.2% seen once. Deletions cut 0 bases from V and 3 bases from J, with 12 bases between. The CDR3 consists of 15 residues. The germline CDR1 and CDR2 sequences are MNHEY and SVGEGT. Concerning this clonotype itself: The antigen remains undetermined.

Time point specified: healthy volunteer bleed at 2 weeks. Unfractionated whole blood served as the source for total RNA extraction. Sequencing was carried out using whole blood. The rearrangement joins TRBV6-2 or TRBV6-3 to TRBJ2-7, with D unresolved. The clonotype was recovered from a male donor in good health. Some clones in this sample may be carry-over from other donors' samples. The CDR3 DNA reads as TGTGCCAGCAGTTACTCGCTCTGGCGACACTACGAGCAGTACTTC. Its protein product is CASSYSLWRHYEQYF.